This T cell receptor beta chain was documented in a study of cytomegalovirus exposure and HLA in healthy donors. Primers: 60 Vbeta forward and 13 Jbeta reverse. The table came from immunoSEQ multiplex PCR; TCRdb's copy has only in-frame clones and leaves some out. This table has roughly 170,000 clones, 65% to 90% appearing once. The sequenced sample was PBMCs. The sequence came from a girl aged 2 to 9 in good health and CMV-seropositive.

As DNA, the CDR3 is TGTGCCAGCAGTTTGGGGCGGGGGACAGATACGCAGTATTTT. Translating it yields CASSLGRGTDTQYF. V is TRBV27 and J is TRBJ2-3; 7 bases are shared with TRBD2. The germline V gene encodes CDR1 MNHEY and CDR2 SMNVEV (reference sequence). V lost 3 bases and J lost 3; bases outside the gene matches: 3. The CDR3 totals 14 residues.